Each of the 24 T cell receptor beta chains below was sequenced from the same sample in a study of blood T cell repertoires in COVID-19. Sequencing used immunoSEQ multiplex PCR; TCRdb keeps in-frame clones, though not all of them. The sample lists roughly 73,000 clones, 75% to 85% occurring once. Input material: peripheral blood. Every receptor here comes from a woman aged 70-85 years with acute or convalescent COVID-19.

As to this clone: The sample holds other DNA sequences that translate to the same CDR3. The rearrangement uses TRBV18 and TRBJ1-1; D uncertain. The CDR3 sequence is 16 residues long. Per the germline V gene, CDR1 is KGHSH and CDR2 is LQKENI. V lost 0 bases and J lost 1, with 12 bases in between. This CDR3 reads CASSPPSRRQNTEAFF. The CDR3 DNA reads TGTGCCAGCTCACCACCCTCTCGGAGGCAGAACACTGAAGCTTTCTTT.

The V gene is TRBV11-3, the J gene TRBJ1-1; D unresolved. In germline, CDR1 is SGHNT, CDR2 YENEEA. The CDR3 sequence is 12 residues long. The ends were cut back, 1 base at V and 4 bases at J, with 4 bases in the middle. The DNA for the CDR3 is TGTGCCAGCAGCTTAGTCGGCACTGAAGCTTTCTTT. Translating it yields CASSLVGTEAFF. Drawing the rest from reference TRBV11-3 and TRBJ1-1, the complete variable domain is EAGVVQSPRYKIIEKKQPVAFWCNPISGHNTLYWYLQNLGQGPELLIRYENEEAVDDSQLPKDRFSAERLKGVDSTLKIQPAELGDSAVYLCASSLVGTEAFFGQGTRLTVV.

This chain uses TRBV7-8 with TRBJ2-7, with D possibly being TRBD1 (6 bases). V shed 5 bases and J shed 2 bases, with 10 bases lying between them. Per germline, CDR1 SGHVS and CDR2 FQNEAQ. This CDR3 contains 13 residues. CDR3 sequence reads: CASSNRVPYEQYF. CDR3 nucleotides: TGTGCCAGCAGCAACAGGGTACCCTACGAGCAGTACTTC.

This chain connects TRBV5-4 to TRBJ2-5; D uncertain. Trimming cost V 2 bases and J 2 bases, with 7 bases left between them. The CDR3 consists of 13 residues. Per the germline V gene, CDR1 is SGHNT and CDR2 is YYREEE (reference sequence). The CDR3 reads CASSFEAQETQYF. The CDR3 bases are TGTGCCAGCAGCTTCGAGGCACAAGAGACCCAGTACTTC.

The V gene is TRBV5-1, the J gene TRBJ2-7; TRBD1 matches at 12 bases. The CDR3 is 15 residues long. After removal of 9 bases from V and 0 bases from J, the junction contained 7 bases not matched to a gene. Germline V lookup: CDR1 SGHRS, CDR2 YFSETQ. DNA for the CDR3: TGCGCCACTTCGAGGGGACAGGGGGCCTCCTACGAGCAGTACTTC. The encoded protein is CATSRGQGASYEQYF.

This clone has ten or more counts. Here the CDR3 reads CASSPLPGQGGPQSSYEQYF. As DNA, the CDR3 is TGTGCCAGCAGCCCTTTACCGGGACAGGGGGGCCCACAGAGCTCCTACGAGCAGTACTTC. V usage is TRBV2 and J usage is TRBJ2-7, with 11 bases fitting TRBD1. There are 20 residues in the CDR3. CDR1 is SNHLY, CDR2 FYNNEI, per germline. V was pared by 6 bases and J by 0 bases, with 19 bases of the junction left unmatched.

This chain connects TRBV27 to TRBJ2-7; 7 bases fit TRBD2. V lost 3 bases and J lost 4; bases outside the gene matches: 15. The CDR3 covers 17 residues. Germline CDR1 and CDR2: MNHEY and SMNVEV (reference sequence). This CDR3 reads CASSFARLSGTGYEQYF. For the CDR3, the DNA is TGTGCCAGCAGTTTCGCCCGACTAAGCGGGACCGGGTACGAGCAGTACTTC.

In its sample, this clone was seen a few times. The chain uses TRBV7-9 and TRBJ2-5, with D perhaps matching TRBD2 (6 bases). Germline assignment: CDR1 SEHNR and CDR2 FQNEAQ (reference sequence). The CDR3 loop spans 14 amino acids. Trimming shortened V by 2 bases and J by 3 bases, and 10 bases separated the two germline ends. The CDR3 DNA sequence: TGTGCCAGCAGCTTAAGAGGAGGGAAAGAGACCCAGTACTTC. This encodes CASSLRGGKETQYF. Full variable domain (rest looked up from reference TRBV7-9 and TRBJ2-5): DTGVSQNPRHKITKRGQNVTFRCDPISEHNRLYWYRQTLGQGPEFLTYFQNEAQLEKSRLLSDRFSAERPKGSFSTLEIQRTEQGDSAMYLCASSLRGGKETQYFGPGTRLLVL.

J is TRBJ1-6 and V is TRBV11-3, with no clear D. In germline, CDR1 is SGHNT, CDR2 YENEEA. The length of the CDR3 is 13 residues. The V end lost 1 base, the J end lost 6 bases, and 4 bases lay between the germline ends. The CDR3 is CASSLASNSPLHF. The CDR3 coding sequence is TGTGCCAGCAGCTTAGCGAGTAATTCACCCCTCCACTTT.

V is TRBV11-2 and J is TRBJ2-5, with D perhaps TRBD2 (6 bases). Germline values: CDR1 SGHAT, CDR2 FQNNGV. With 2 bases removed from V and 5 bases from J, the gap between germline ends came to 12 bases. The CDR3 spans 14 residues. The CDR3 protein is CASSLSSGGETQYF. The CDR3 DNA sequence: TGTGCCAGCAGCTTATCGTCCGGGGGTGAGACCCAGTACTTC.

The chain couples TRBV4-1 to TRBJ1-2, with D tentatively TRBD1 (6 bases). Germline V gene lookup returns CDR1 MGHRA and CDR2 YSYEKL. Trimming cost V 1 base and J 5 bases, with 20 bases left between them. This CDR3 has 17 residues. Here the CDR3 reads CASSQGGEKERGYGYTF. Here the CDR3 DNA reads TGCGCCAGCAGCCAAGGGGGAGAAAAGGAAAGGGGGTATGGCTACACCTTC.

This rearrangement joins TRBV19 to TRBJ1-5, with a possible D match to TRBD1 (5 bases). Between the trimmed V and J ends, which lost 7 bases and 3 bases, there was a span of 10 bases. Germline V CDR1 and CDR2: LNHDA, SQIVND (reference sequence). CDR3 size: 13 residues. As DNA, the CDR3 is TGTGCCAGTAACAGGCTACTCAATCAGCCCCAGCATTTT. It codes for CASNRLLNQPQHF.

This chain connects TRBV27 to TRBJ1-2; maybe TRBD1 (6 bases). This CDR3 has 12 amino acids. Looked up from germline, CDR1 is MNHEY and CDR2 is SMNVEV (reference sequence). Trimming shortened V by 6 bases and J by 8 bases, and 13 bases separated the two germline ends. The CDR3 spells CASSTQGWGYTF. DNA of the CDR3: TGTGCCAGCAGCACACAGGGTTGGGGCTACACCTTC.

CDR3 DNA: TGTGCCAGCAGCGGGGGGTTTGGTGCCCCTGTAACTGGGGCCAACGTCCTGACTTTC. This gives the protein CASSGGFGAPVTGANVLTF. This chain links TRBV5-4 with TRBJ2-6; perhaps TRBD2 as D (6 bases). CDR1 is SGHNT and CDR2 is YYREEE in the germline V gene (reference sequence). V lost 4 bases to trimming and J lost 2 bases, with 22 bases between them. This CDR3 comprises 19 residues.

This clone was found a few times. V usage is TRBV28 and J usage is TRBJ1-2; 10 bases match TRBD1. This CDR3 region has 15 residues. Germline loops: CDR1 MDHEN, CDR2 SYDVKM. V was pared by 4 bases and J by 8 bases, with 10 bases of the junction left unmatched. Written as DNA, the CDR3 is TGTGCCAGCAGTTCCGGGGACAGGGGAATATGGGGCTACACCTTC. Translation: CASSSGDRGIWGYTF.

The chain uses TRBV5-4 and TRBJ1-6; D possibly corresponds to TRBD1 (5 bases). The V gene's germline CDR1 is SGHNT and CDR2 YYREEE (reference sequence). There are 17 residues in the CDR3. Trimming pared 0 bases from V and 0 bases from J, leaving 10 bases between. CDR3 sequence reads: CASSLGRQSSYNSPLHF. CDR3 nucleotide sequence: TGTGCCAGCAGCTTGGGGAGACAGAGCTCCTATAATTCACCCCTCCACTTT.

DNA for the CDR3: TGTGCCAGCAGACCCACAGGACCTCTGTTCTACGAGCAGTACTTC. Protein product: CASRPTGPLFYEQYF. This rearrangement joins TRBV27 to TRBJ2-7; a weak D match, TRBD1 (5 bases). Between the trimmed V and J ends, which lost 6 bases and 3 bases, there was a span of 18 bases. The CDR3 length is 15 residues. Germline CDR1 reads MNHEY; CDR2 reads SMNVEV (reference sequence).

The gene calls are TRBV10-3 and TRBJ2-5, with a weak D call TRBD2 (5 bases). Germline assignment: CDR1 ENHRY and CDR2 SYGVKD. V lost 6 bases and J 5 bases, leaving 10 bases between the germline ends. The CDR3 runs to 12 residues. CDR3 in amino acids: CAIRDRGETQYF. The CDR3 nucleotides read TGTGCCATCAGGGACCGAGGGGAGACCCAGTACTTC.

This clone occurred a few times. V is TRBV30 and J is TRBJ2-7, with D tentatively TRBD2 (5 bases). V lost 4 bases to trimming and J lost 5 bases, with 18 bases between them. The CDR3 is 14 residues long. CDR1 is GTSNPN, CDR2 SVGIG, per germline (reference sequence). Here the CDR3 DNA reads TGTGCCTGGAACCACGTCCGGGGTTTGGACGAGCAGTACTTC. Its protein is CAWNHVRGLDEQYF.

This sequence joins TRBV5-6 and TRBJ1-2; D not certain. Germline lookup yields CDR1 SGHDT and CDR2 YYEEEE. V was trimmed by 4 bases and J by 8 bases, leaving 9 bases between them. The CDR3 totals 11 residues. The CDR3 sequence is CASSVGRGYTF. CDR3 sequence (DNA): TGTGCCAGCAGCGTGGGCCGGGGCTACACCTTC.

CDR3 sequence: CASSTNRGEQFF. The CDR3 DNA is TGTGCCAGCAGCACCAACAGGGGTGAGCAGTTCTTC. This sequence joins TRBV9 and TRBJ2-1; 7 bases are shared with TRBD1. This CDR3 spans 12 amino acids. The J segment lost 9 bases and the V segment lost 4 bases, leaving 4 bases of the junction unmatched. The germline CDR1 and CDR2 sequences are SGDLS and YYNGEE.

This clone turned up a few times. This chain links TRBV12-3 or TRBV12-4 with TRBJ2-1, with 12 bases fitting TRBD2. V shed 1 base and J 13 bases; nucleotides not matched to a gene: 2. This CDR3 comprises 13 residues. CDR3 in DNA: TGTGCCAGCAGTTTAGGACTAGCGGGGGATCAGTTCTTC. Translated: CASSLGLAGDQFF.

As DNA, the CDR3 is TGTGCCAGCAGCGTCCGGACAGACTATGGCTACACCTTC. Its translation: CASSVRTDYGYTF. J is TRBJ1-2 and V is TRBV9, with a tentative D call TRBD1 (6 bases). V dropped 2 bases and J dropped 3 bases, with 8 bases sitting between them. CDR3 length: 13 amino acids. Germline values: CDR1 SGDLS, CDR2 YYNGEE.

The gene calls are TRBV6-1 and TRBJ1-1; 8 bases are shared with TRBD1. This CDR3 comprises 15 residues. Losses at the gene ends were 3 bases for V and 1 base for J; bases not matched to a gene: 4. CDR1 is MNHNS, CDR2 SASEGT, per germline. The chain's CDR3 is CASSDQGARNTEAFF. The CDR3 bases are TGTGCCAGCAGTGACCAGGGGGCGCGGAACACTGAAGCTTTCTTT.